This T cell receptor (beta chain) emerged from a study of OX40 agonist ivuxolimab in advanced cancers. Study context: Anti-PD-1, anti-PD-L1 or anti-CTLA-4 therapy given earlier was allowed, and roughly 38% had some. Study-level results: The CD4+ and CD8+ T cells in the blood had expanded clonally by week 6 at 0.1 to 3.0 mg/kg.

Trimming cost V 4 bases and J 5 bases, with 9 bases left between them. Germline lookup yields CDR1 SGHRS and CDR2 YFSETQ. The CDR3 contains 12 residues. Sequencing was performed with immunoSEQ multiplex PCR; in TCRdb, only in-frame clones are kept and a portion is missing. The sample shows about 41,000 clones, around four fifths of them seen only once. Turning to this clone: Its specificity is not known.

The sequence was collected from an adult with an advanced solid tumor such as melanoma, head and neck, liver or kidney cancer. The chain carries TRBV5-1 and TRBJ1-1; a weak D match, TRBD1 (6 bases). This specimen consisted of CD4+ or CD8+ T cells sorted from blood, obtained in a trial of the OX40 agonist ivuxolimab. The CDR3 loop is CASSTDRTEAFF. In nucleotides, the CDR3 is TGCGCCAGCAGCACCGACAGGACTGAAGCTTTCTTT. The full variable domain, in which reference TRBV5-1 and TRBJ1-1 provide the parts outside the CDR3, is KAGVTQTPRYLIKTRGQQVTLSCSPISGHRSVSWYQQTPGQGLQFLFEYFSETQRNKGNFPGRFSGRQFSNSRSEMNVSTLELGDSALYLCASSTDRTEAFFGQGTRLTVV.